This T cell receptor (beta chain) stems from a study of CD4+ T cells in melanoma. Findings and caveats of the study: A reported correlation linked neoantigen-specific CD4+ T cells to CD8+, macrophage and B cell function. Diverse differentiation states were reported for melanoma neoantigen-specific CD4+ T cells.

Points on this clone: Its antigen is not known.

Libraries were prepared by immunoSEQ multiplex PCR; TCRdb keeps only in-frame clonotypes and omits some of them. The sample lists approximately 10,000 clones; approximately 67% were seen once. The CDR3 consists of 16 residues. Germline V gives CDR1 MNHEY, CDR2 SMNVEV (reference sequence). Trimming stripped 0 bases from V and 2 bases from J, with 13 bases between. The chain couples TRBV27 to TRBJ1-2, with D perhaps matching TRBD1 (6 bases). Sequenced: cells from a culture (not recorded whether cultured in vitro). This TCR was sampled from a human donor with melanoma. The CDR3 spells CASSLSGAGYNYGYTF. As DNA, the CDR3 is TGTGCCAGCAGTTTATCGGGGGCAGGGTACAACTATGGCTACACCTTC.